Listed here are 29 T cell receptor beta chains from one sample, sequenced in a study of human T cells and chemical hapten exposure. TCRdb redid the calling of the RACE reads with MiXCR, one entry per CDR3 protein. This repertoire shows about 300,000 distinct CDR3 sequences, around 5.5% found once; its top ten account for about 7.7%. Specified time point: pre-sensitization, week 0. Treatment in this sample: therapeutic diphenylcyclopropenone sensitization with weekly scalp DPC. The sample was whole blood, taken in connection with sensitization to the hapten diphenylcyclopropenone (DPC). The receptors were sampled from a woman aged 18-30 years with alopecia areata. Some clones in this sample may be carry-over from other donors' samples.

This clonotype was detected only a few times. The chain is built from TRBV5-1 and TRBJ2-5; 8 nucleotides line up with TRBD2. Germline V gene sequence: CDR1 SGHRS, CDR2 YFSETQ. The CDR3 contains 15 residues. The V gene end was trimmed by 5 bases and the J gene end by 1 base; junction bases not matched to a gene: 7. The CDR3, as DNA: TGCGCCAGCAGAATAGCGGGGTTGTCCCAAGAGACCCAGTACTTC. Protein sequence: CASRIAGLSQETQYF.

This clonotype was found many times. V gene TRBV7-2 combines with J gene TRBJ2-5; D is unclear. The germline CDR1 and CDR2 sequences are SGHTA and FQGNSA. The CDR3 totals 14 residues. Trimming shortened V by 2 bases and J by 3 bases, and 10 bases separated the two germline ends. CDR3 loop: CASSLQFGEETQYF. The DNA for the CDR3 is TGTGCCAGCAGCTTACAATTCGGCGAAGAGACCCAGTACTTC.

This clonotype was counted between two and nine times. The chain is built from TRBV9 and TRBJ2-3; tentatively, D is TRBD2 (6 bases). The V and J ends lost 7 bases and 2 bases respectively, with 14 bases between them. Germline CDR1 SGDLS, CDR2 YYNGEE. This CDR3 spans 14 amino acids. This CDR3 is CASGEEGNTDTQYF. The CDR3 nucleotides are TGTGCCAGCGGGGAGGAGGGAAACACAGATACGCAGTATTTT.

This clonotype was seen a handful of times. V gene TRBV4-3 combines with J gene TRBJ2-7, with D tentatively TRBD1 (6 bases). Trimming took 4 bases from V and 7 from J, leaving 17 bases between them. The length of the CDR3 is 14 residues. CDR1 is LGHNA and CDR2 is YSLEER in the germline V gene. CDR3 sequence (DNA): TGCGCCAGCAGCCTGGGGAACAGGGCAAGGGAGCAGTACTTC. This translates into CASSLGNRAREQYF.

The rearrangement links TRBV10-3 to TRBJ1-1, with D perhaps TRBD1 (6 bases). The germline gives CDR1 ENHRY, CDR2 SYGVKD. The germline V and J ends were trimmed by 0 bases and 1 base, with 12 bases remaining between them. This CDR3 has 16 amino acids. The DNA of the CDR3 is TGTGCCATCAGTGAGTCGATAGGGGGGGAGAACACTGAAGCTTTCTTT. It codes for CAISESIGGENTEAFF.

This clonotype was seen a handful of times. CDR3 in amino acids: CASSLGGGRTTKNIQYF. CDR3 nucleotides: TGTGCCAGCAGCTTAGGTGGGGGAAGGACAACAAAAAACATTCAGTACTTC. The chain links TRBV7-9 to TRBJ2-4; D may match TRBD1 or TRBD2 (5 bases each). The CDR3 contains 17 residues. Germline lookup yields CDR1 SEHNR and CDR2 FQNEAQ (reference sequence). V was shortened by 1 base and J by 4 bases, with 17 bases between the two germline ends.

This clonotype showed up just a few times. V gene TRBV11-2 combines with J gene TRBJ1-2; D is undetermined. CDR1 is SGHAT and CDR2 is FQNNGV in the germline V gene. Trimming pared 5 bases from V and 2 bases from J, leaving 12 bases between. This CDR3 has 14 residues. CDR3 nucleotides: TGTGCCAGCAGCCCGGTCACGGGGAACTATGGCTACACCTTC. Protein sequence: CASSPVTGNYGYTF.

V usage is TRBV20-1 and J usage is TRBJ1-1; TRBD1 is a possible D gene (5 bases). This CDR3 spans 13 amino acids. V gave up 6 bases and J gave up 1 base, with 12 bases separating them. Germline V gene sequence: CDR1 DFQATT, CDR2 SNEGSKA (reference sequence). The CDR3 DNA reads TGCAGTGCGGGAGGGACTACGAACACTGAAGCTTTCTTT. This codes for CSAGGTTNTEAFF.

This clonotype was seen repeatedly, ten times or more. This chain uses TRBV6-5 with TRBJ1-1; 7 nucleotides agree with TRBD1. Germline trimming cut 0 bases from V and 4 bases from J; bases unmatched to any gene: 5. Per the germline V gene, CDR1 is MNHEY and CDR2 is SVGAGI. The CDR3 covers 15 residues. The CDR3 protein is CASSYSAGDSTEAFF. Here the CDR3 DNA reads TGTGCCAGCAGTTACTCCGCAGGGGACAGCACTGAAGCTTTCTTT.

This clonotype was seen at least ten times. This rearrangement joins TRBV6-5 to TRBJ2-3; 7 bases align to TRBD2. The CDR3 is made up of 18 amino acids. Trimming removed 2 bases from V and 2 bases from J; junction bases left unmatched: 13. Germline CDR1 MNHEY, CDR2 SVGAGI. DNA for the CDR3: TGTGCCAGCAGTTACGGGGCGGGGGAGATGAGGGACACAGATACGCAGTATTTT. This translates into CASSYGAGEMRDTDTQYF.

V and J are TRBV4-2 and TRBJ2-2; TRBD1 agrees at 10 bases. The ends lost 0 bases at V and 5 bases at J; junction bases unmatched: 6. This CDR3 spans 17 amino acids. From germline, CDR1 is LGHNA and CDR2 YNFKEQ. The CDR3 DNA sequence: TGTGCCAGCAGCCAAGATCGGACAGGGGGAAGGACCGGGGAGCTGTTTTTT. Amino acids: CASSQDRTGGRTGELFF.

This clonotype was seen repeatedly, ten times or more. V and J are TRBV4-3 and TRBJ2-3; 7 bases match TRBD2. J lost 1 base, V lost 0 bases, and 4 bases had no gene match. CDR1 is LGHNA, CDR2 YSLEER, per germline. CDR3 length: 16 amino acids. This CDR3 reads CASSQDDTSGTDTQYF. The CDR3 DNA reads TGCGCCAGCAGCCAAGATGATACTAGCGGCACAGATACGCAGTATTTT.

The CDR3 region is CASSDQAASTDTQYF. In DNA, the CDR3 is TGTGCCAGCAGTGACCAGGCCGCTAGCACAGATACGCAGTATTTT. The chain employs TRBV6-4 and TRBJ2-3, with no clear D. The V end was cut by 2 bases, the J end by 0 bases, with 9 bases between. The CDR3 totals 15 residues. Germline-derived CDR1 and CDR2 are MRHNA and SNTAGT.

This clonotype was counted between two and nine times. V is TRBV9 and J is TRBJ1-1, with D possibly matching TRBD1 (6 bases). Deletions cut 4 bases from V and 3 bases from J, with 16 bases between. Looked up from germline, CDR1 is SGDLS and CDR2 is YYNGEE. CDR3 length: 15 residues. The CDR3 nucleotides read TGTGCCAGCAGCCCCCTGGGGGGGGCGGACACTGAAGCTTTCTTT. This codes for CASSPLGGADTEAFF. The full variable domain, with the rest looked up from reference TRBV9 and TRBJ1-1, is DSGVTQTPKHLITATGQRVTLRCSPRSGDLSVYWYQQSLDQGLQFLIQYYNGEERAKGNILERFSAQQFPDLHSELNLSSLELGDSALYFCASSPLGGADTEAFFGQGTRLTVV.

This clonotype has only a few counts. The rearrangement uses TRBV6-2 or TRBV6-3 and TRBJ1-2, with D uncertain. Germline assignment: CDR1 MNHEY and CDR2 SVGEGT. V was pared by 6 bases and J by 3 bases, with 8 bases between. CDR3 size: 12 residues. The CDR3 DNA is TGTGCCAGCAGCCGCCTCGACTATGGCTACACCTTC. It translates to CASSRLDYGYTF.

As to this clonotype: This may stem from a read error, because a much larger clone lies one nucleotide away. J is TRBJ1-4 and V is TRBV6-5, with a possible D match to TRBD1 (5 bases). This CDR3 region has 17 residues. Germline V gene sequence: CDR1 MNHEY, CDR2 SVGAGI. Written as DNA, the CDR3 is TGTGCCAGCAGTTACAGCTCGGCCGGGGCAACTAATGAAAAACTGCTTTTT. As protein: CASSYSSAGATNEKLLF.

V usage is TRBV6-1 and J usage is TRBJ2-1, with D possibly TRBD2 on 6 matching bases. V shed 6 bases and J shed 0 bases, with 15 bases lying between them. The CDR3 runs to 16 residues. CDR1 and CDR2 (germline): MNHNS, SASEGT. DNA of the CDR3: TGTGCCAGCAGGAGGACAACGGAGGGCTCCTACAATGAGCAGTTCTTC. It yields the protein CASRRTTEGSYNEQFF.

This clonotype was recorded at least ten times. The chain carries TRBV19 and TRBJ2-5, with 9 bases that match TRBD1. The CDR3 runs to 17 residues. V gave up 5 bases and J gave up 2 bases; unmatched junction bases: 12. Germline V gene sequence: CDR1 LNHDA, CDR2 SQIVND (reference sequence). DNA for the CDR3: TGTGCCAGTAGTCCAACCGGGGACAGGGTGACACAAGAGACCCAGTACTTC. Translating gives CASSPTGDRVTQETQYF.

This clonotype has a handful of counts. The V gene is TRBV4-3, the J gene TRBJ2-3; 9 nucleotides align to TRBD2. Germline V gives CDR1 LGHNA, CDR2 YSLEER. The CDR3 consists of 16 residues. Trimming at V came to 5 bases and at J to 10 bases, leaving 16 bases not matched to a gene. The CDR3 spells CASSAYPRTGLAPQYF. In DNA, the CDR3 is TGCGCCAGCAGCGCCTACCCCCGTACGGGACTAGCCCCGCAGTATTTT.

The table lists this clonotype with many counts. This chain joins TRBV12-3 or TRBV12-4 and TRBJ1-5, with a possible D match to TRBD1 (5 bases). This CDR3 has 15 amino acids. Deletions cut 4 bases from V and 3 bases from J, with 13 bases between. The CDR3: CASSSNRGLNQPQHF. The DNA for the CDR3 is TGTGCCAGCAGTTCGAATCGGGGCCTCAATCAGCCCCAGCATTTT.

V usage is TRBV20-1 and J usage is TRBJ1-5; 9 positions agree with TRBD1. CDR1 and CDR2 from the germline V gene are DFQATT and SNEGSKA (reference sequence). This CDR3 is 15 amino acids long. J gave up 1 base and V 2 bases, and 3 bases lay outside the gene matches. For the CDR3, the DNA is TGCAGTGCTAGACGACAGGGGGGGAGCAATCAGCCCCAGCATTTT. It translates to CSARRQGGSNQPQHF.

This clonotype was seen repeatedly, ten times or more. The chain joins TRBV2 to TRBJ1-5, with unresolved D. Deletions cut 6 bases from V and 7 bases from J, with 16 bases between. Germline V gives CDR1 SNHLY, CDR2 FYNNEI. This CDR3 has 14 amino acids. For the CDR3, the DNA is TGTGCCAGCAGGCCCCCTCTAGGAGGGCAGCCCCAGCATTTT. Amino acid sequence: CASRPPLGGQPQHF.

This clonotype has a count of ten or more. The rearrangement links TRBV19 to TRBJ1-1, with 9 bases fitting TRBD1. Germline CDR1 LNHDA, CDR2 SQIVND (reference sequence). CDR3 length equals 14 residues. The junction had 4 bases not matched to a gene; V was cut back by 6 bases and J by 2 bases. The CDR3 loop reads CASSGTGLNTEAFF. In DNA, the CDR3 is TGTGCCAGTAGCGGGACAGGGCTTAACACTGAAGCTTTCTTT.

This clonotype was observed a few times. The chain has TRBV9 and TRBJ1-1; 7 positions match TRBD1. The trim removed 3 bases at V and 4 bases at J, leaving 3 bases unmatched. Germline CDR1 SGDLS, CDR2 YYNGEE. There are 13 residues in the CDR3. CDR3 loop: CASSEGAGTEAFF. DNA of the CDR3: TGTGCCAGCAGCGAGGGGGCTGGCACTGAAGCTTTCTTT.

The rearrangement joins TRBV28 to TRBJ2-2, with D tentatively TRBD2 (6 bases). The CDR3 length is 11 residues. Germline V gives CDR1 MDHEN, CDR2 SYDVKM. V was clipped by 6 bases and J by 7 bases, with 6 bases between them. The CDR3 loop reads CASRGGGELFF. CDR3 DNA: TGTGCCAGCAGGGGAGGCGGGGAGCTGTTTTTT.

CDR3 nucleotides: TGTGCCAGCAGTTTGCCCCCGACGGAGAGCTCCTACAATGAGCAGTTCTTC. It codes for CASSLPPTESSYNEQFF. The chain is built from TRBV28 and TRBJ2-1, with D uncertain. The germline V gene encodes CDR1 MDHEN and CDR2 SYDVKM. V was shortened by 3 bases and J by 0 bases, with 15 bases between the two germline ends. The CDR3 consists of 17 residues.

This clonotype was detected many times. DNA for the CDR3: TGCAGTGCTGCCCCGGGACTAGCGGGCAGGATTGAGCAGTTCTTC. This codes for CSAAPGLAGRIEQFF. The rearrangement uses TRBV20-1 and TRBJ2-1, with 12 bases identical to TRBD2. V dropped 5 bases and J dropped 9; count of bases not matched to a gene: 11. The CDR3 runs to 15 residues. Germline CDR1 is DFQATT and CDR2 is SNEGSKA (reference sequence).

A few counts support this clonotype. The chain carries TRBV10-3 and TRBJ1-1; 9 positions agree with TRBD1. The V and J ends lost 4 bases and 2 bases, in that order; junction bases with no gene match: 8. This CDR3 comprises 16 residues. The V gene's germline CDR1 is ENHRY and CDR2 SYGVKD. The CDR3 region has the DNA TGTGCCATCAGTGGACAGGGGGGTATAACAAACACTGAAGCTTTCTTT. Protein sequence: CAISGQGGITNTEAFF.

The table lists this clonotype with many counts. V gene TRBV2 combines with J gene TRBJ1-1; D ambiguous. V lost 6 bases and J lost 3, with 11 bases in between. Germline V CDR1 and CDR2: SNHLY, FYNNEI. The CDR3 extends over 13 amino acids. DNA for the CDR3: TGTGCCAGCAGCAGCGGACGGTACACTGAAGCTTTCTTT. This codes for CASSSGRYTEAFF.